This T cell receptor beta chain emerged from a study of T cell repertoires in cytomegalovirus infection. Study-level background: Matching HLA type and CMV infection were both indicated by public TCR beta signatures.

Germline loops: CDR1 SGHRS, CDR2 YFSETQ. Trimming took 4 bases from V and 4 from J, leaving 14 bases between them. This CDR3 region has 14 residues. This clonotype was recorded at least ten times. Its matching antigen is unknown. TCRdb re-called the reads through MiXCR, storing one row per CDR3 protein. There are about 180,000 distinct CDR3 sequences in the sample; approximately 14% occur only once, and 25% to 30% lies in the top ten. Study-level points and caveats: The study found HLA-C-restricted CMV-specific TCR beta clonotypes dominating the ex vivo response. The cumulative frequency of public TCR beta families identified carriers of CMV plus the relevant HLA.

This chain joins TRBV5-1 and TRBJ1-2; TRBD1 might be the D (6 bases). Sequenced material: PBMCs. The TCR comes from a human donor in good health (CMV status not recorded). Some clones in this sample may be carry-over from other donors' samples. CDR3 nucleotide sequence: TGCGCCAGCAGCGGGCAACAGGGAGTCTATGGCTACACCTTC. It encodes CASSGQQGVYGYTF.